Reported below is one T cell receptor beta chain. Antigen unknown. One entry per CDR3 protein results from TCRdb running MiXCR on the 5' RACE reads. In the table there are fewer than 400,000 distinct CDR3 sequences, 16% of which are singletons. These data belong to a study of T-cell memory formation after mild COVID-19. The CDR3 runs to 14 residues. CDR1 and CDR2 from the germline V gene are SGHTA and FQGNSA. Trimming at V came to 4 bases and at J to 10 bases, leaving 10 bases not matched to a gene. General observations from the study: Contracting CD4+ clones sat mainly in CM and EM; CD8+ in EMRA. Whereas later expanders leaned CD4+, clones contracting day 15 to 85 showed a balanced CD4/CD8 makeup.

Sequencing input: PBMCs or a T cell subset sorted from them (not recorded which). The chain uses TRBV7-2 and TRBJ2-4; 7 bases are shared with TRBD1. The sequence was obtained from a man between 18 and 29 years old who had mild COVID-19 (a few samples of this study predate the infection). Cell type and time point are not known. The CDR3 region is CASSSRTGLGIQYF. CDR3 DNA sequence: TGTGCCAGCAGCTCCAGGACAGGATTAGGTATTCAGTACTTC.